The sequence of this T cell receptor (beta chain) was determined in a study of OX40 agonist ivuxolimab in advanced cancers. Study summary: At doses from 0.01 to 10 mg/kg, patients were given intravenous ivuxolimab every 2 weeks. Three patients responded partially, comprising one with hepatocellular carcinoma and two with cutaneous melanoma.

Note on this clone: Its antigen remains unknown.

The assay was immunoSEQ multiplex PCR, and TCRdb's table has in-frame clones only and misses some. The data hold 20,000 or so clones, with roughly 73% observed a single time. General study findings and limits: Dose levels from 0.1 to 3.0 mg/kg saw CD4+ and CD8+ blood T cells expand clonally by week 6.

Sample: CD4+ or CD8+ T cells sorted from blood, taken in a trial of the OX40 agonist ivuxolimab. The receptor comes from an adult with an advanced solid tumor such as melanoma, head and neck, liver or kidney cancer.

The CDR3 sequence: CASSANRFTDTQYF. CDR3 bases: TGTGCCAGCAGCGCTAACAGGTTCACAGATACGCAGTATTTT. V gene TRBV13 combines with J gene TRBJ2-3; D is perhaps TRBD1 (5 bases). V shed 5 bases and J shed 2 bases, with 11 bases lying between them. This CDR3 is built from 14 residues. CDR1 and CDR2 from the germline V gene are PRHDT and FYEKMQ (reference sequence).